This T cell receptor beta chain comes out of a study of blood T cell repertoires in COVID-19. Using immunoSEQ multiplex PCR, the repertoire was profiled, and TCRdb retains in-frame clones only, with some absent. The table includes 150,000 to 200,000 clones, around four fifths detected once. V was pared by 6 bases and J by 0 bases, with 14 bases between. The CDR3 is made up of 15 amino acids. Germline V gene lookup returns CDR1 MNHEY and CDR2 SMNVEV (reference sequence). Specimen: peripheral blood. The clonotype was recovered from a woman older than 75 with active or convalescent COVID-19. The chain employs TRBV27 and TRBJ1-1; D remains ambiguous. CDR3 nucleotide sequence: TGTGCCAGCAGACCCCCCCCCGGGGTGAACACTGAAGCTTTCTTT. Translation gives CASRPPPGVNTEAFF.